The TCR beta chain under discussion was sequenced for a study of cytomegalovirus exposure and HLA in healthy donors. This table comes from immunoSEQ multiplex PCR, and its TCRdb copy is limited to in-frame clones, with some not included. The sample includes under 85,000 clones, roughly 95% seen only once; the top ten take 2.5% to 3.5%. After removal of 6 bases from V and 9 bases from J, the junction contained 9 bases not matched to a gene. The germline V gene has CDR1 MDHEN and CDR2 SYDVKM. The CDR3 spans 13 residues. The rearrangement links TRBV28 to TRBJ1-2, with 8 bases identical to TRBD1. Sequenced sample: PBMCs. The receptor was isolated from a young woman in good health and CMV-seropositive. The CDR3 DNA reads as TGTGCCAGCAGGGATGAGGGGACAGGTCGCTACACCTTC. This encodes CASRDEGTGRYTF.